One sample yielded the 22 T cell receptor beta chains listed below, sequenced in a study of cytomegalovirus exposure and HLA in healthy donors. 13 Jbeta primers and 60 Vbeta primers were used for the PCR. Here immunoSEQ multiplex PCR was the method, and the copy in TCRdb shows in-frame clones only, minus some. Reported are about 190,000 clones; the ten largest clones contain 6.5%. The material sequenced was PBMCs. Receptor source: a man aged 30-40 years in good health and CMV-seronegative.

The CDR3 reads CASSMSSQTGGQETQYF. DNA for the CDR3: TGTGCCAGTAGTATGTCCTCCCAGACGGGGGGCCAAGAGACCCAGTACTTC. The J gene is TRBJ2-5, the V gene TRBV19; 7 positions agree with TRBD2. Germline lookup yields CDR1 LNHDA and CDR2 SQIVND (reference sequence). This CDR3 region has 17 residues. V shed 3 bases and J 1 base; nucleotides not matched to a gene: 11.

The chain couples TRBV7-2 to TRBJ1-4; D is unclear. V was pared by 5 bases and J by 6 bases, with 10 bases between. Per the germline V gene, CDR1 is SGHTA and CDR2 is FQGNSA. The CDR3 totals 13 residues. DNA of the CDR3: TGTGCCAGCAGCCCTTATACTGATGAAAAACTGTTTTTT. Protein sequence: CASSPYTDEKLFF. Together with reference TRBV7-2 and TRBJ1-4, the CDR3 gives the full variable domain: GAGVSQSPSNKVTEKGKDVELRCDPISGHTALYWYRQSLGQGLEFLIYFQGNSAPDKSGLPSDRFSAERTGGSVSTLTIQRTQQEDSAVYLCASSPYTDEKLFFGSGTQLSVL.

CDR3 region: CASSSPPQEGLGNTEAFF. The CDR3 DNA sequence: TGTGCCAGCAGTTCCCCTCCCCAGGAGGGATTAGGGAACACTGAAGCTTTCTTT. The rearrangement joins TRBV27 to TRBJ1-1; no clear D. Germline lookup yields CDR1 MNHEY and CDR2 SMNVEV (reference sequence). This CDR3 is built from 18 residues. Trimming took 4 bases from V and 1 from J, leaving 22 bases between them.

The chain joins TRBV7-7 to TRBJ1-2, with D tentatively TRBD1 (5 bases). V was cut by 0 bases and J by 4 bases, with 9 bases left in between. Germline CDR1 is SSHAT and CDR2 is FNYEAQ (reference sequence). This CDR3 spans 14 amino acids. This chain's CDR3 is CASSLAQGSYGYTF. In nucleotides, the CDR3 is TGTGCCAGCAGCTTAGCGCAGGGTAGCTATGGCTACACCTTC.

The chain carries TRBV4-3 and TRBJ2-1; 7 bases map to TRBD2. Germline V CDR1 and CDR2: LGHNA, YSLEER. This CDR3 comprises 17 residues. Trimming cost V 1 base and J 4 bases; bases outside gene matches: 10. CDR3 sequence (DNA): TGCGCCAGCAGCCAAGGGGTCTCCGGGGGGAAATACAATGAGCAGTTCTTC. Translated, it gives CASSQGVSGGKYNEQFF.

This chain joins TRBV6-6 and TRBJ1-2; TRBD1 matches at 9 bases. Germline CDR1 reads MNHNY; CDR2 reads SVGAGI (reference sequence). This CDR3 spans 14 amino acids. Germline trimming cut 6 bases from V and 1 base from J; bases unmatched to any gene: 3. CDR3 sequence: CASRVGQGNYGYTF. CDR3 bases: TGTGCCAGCAGGGTGGGACAGGGTAACTATGGCTACACCTTC.

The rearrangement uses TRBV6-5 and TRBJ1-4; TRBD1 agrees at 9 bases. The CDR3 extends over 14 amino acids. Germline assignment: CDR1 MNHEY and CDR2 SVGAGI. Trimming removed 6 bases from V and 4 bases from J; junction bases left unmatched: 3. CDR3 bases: TGTGCCAGCAGCTGGACAGGGGATAATGAAAAACTGTTTTTT. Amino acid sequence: CASSWTGDNEKLFF.

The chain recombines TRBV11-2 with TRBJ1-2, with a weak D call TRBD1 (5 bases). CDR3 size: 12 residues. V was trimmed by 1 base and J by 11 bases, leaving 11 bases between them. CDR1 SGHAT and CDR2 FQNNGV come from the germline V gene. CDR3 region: CASSLVGTGYTF. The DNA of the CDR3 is TGTGCCAGCAGCTTAGTTGGGACTGGGTACACCTTC.

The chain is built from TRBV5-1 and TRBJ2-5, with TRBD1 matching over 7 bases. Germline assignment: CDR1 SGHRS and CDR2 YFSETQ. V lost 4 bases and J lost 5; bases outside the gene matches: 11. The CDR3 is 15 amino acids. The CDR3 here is CASSLSGTVVETQYF. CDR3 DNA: TGCGCCAGCAGCCTTTCAGGGACAGTTGTCGAGACCCAGTACTTC.

CDR3 protein: CASSTPGLAGDEQYF. Written as DNA, the CDR3 is TGTGCCAGCAGTACCCCAGGACTAGCGGGAGACGAGCAGTACTTC. The rearrangement joins TRBV28 to TRBJ2-7; 13 bases align to TRBD2. V lost 5 bases, J lost 5 bases, and 6 bases stayed unmatched. This CDR3 is built from 15 residues. Looked up from germline, CDR1 is MDHEN and CDR2 is SYDVKM.

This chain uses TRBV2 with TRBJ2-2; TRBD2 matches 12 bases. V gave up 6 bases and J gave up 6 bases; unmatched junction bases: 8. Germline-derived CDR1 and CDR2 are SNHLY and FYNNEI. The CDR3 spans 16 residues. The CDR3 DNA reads TGTGCCAGCAGGGCCCTGACTAGCGGGAGCGCCGGGGAGCTGTTTTTT. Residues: CASRALTSGSAGELFF.

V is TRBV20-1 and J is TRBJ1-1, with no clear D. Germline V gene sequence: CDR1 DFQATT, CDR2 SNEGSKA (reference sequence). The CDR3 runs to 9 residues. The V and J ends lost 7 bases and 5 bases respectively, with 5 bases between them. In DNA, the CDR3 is TGCAGTGTTCCGACTGAAGCTTTCTTT. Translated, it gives CSVPTEAFF.

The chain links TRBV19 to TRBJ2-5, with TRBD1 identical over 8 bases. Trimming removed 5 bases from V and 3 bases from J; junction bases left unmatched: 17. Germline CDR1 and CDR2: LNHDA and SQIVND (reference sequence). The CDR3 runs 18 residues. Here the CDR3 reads CASSPRRGQGAKKETQYF. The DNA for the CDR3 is TGTGCCAGTAGTCCCAGAAGAGGACAGGGCGCTAAAAAAGAGACCCAGTACTTC. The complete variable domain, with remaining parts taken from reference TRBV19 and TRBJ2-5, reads DGGITQSPKYLFRKEGQNVTLSCEQNLNHDAMYWYRQDPGQGLRLIYYSQIVNDFQKGDIAEGYSVSREKKESFPLTVTSAQKNPTAFYLCASSPRRGQGAKKETQYFGPGTRLLVL.

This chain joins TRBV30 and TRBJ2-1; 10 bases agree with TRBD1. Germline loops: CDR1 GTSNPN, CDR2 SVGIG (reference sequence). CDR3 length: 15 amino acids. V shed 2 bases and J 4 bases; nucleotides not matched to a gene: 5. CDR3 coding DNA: TGTGCCTGGAGTAGGGGACAGGGGAGTTACAATGAGCAGTTCTTC. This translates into CAWSRGQGSYNEQFF.

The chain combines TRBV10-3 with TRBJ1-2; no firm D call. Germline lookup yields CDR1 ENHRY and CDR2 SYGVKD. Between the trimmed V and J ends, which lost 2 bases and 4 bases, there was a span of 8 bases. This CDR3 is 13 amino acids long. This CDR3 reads CAISERGGYGYTF. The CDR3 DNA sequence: TGTGCCATCAGTGAGCGGGGTGGCTATGGCTACACCTTC.

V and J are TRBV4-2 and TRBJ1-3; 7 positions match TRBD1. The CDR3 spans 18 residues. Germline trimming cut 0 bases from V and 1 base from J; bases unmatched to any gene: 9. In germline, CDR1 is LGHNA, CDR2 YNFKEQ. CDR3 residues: CASSQDFSRGASGNTIYF. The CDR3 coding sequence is TGTGCCAGCAGCCAAGATTTTAGCAGGGGGGCTTCTGGAAACACCATATATTTT.

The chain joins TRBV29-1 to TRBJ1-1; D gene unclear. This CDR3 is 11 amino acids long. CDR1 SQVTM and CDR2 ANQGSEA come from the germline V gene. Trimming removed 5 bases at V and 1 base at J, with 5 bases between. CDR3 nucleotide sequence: TGCAGCGTTCGACAGAACACTGAAGCTTTCTTT. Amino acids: CSVRQNTEAFF.

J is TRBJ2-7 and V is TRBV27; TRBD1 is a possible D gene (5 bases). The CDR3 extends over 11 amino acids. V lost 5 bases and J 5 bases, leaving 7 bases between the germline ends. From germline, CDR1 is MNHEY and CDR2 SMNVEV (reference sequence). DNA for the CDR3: TGTGCCAGCAGTGACAGAAACGAGCAGTACTTC. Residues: CASSDRNEQYF.

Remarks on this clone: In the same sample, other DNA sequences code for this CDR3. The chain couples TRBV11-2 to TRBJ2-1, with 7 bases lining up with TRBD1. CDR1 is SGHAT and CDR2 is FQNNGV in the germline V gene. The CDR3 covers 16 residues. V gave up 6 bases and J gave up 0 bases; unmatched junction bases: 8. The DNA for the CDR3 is TGTGCCAGCAGACACACAGGGGCCAGCTCCTACAATGAGCAGTTCTTC. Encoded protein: CASRHTGASSYNEQFF.

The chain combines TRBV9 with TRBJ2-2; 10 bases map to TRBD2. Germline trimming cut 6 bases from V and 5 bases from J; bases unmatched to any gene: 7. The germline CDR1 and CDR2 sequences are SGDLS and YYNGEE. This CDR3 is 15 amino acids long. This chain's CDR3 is CASNLAGVRTGELFF. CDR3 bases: TGTGCCAGCAACCTAGCGGGAGTGCGGACCGGGGAGCTGTTTTTT.

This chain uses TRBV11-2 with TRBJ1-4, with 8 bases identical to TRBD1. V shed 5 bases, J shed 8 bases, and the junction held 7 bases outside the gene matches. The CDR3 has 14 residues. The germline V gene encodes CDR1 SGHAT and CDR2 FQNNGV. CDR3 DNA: TGTGCCAGCAGCATTCAGGGGGCTCAGGAAAAACTGTTTTTT. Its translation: CASSIQGAQEKLFF. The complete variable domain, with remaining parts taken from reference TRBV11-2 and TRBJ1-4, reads EAGVAQSPRYKIIEKRQSVAFWCNPISGHATLYWYQQILGQGPKLLIQFQNNGVVDDSQLPKDRFSAERLKGVDSTLKIQPAKLEDSAVYLCASSIQGAQEKLFFGSGTQLSVL.

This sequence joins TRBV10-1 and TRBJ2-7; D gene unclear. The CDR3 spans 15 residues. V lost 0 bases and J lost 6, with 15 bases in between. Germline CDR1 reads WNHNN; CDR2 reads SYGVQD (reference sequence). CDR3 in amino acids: CASSESSRPQGEQYF. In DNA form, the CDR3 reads TGCGCCAGCAGTGAGTCTAGCCGCCCACAAGGCGAGCAGTACTTC.